These 7 T cell receptor beta chains share one sample of origin, sequenced in a study of T cells in Graves' hyperthyroidism and ophthalmopathy. Amplified TCR beta CDR3 regions derived from RNA transcripts. HTBI primers drove first-round RT-PCR of the TCR CDR3. MiXCR, run by TCRdb on the multiplex PCR reads, gives a single entry per CDR3 protein. The repertoire includes 240,000 or so distinct CDR3 sequences, roughly 17% of them detected once, and more than 25% sits in the top ten. Sequencing was carried out using blood. The receptors shown here come from a woman younger than 30 with Graves' ophthalmopathy.

This chain joins TRBV27 and TRBJ2-1; weak D call: TRBD1 (6 bases). Trimming left V 5 bases short and J 10 bases short, with 9 bases between. Germline lookup yields CDR1 MNHEY and CDR2 SMNVEV (reference sequence). This CDR3 is built from 11 residues. This CDR3 reads CASSPGQEQFF. As DNA, the CDR3 is TGTGCCAGCAGTCCCGGACAGGAGCAGTTCTTC.

This clonotype was detected many times. The chain couples TRBV5-4 to TRBJ2-5; no definite D call. CDR1 and CDR2 (germline): SGHNT, YYREEE (reference sequence). This CDR3 spans 13 amino acids. V was shortened by 0 bases and J by 2 bases, with 5 bases between the two germline ends. The CDR3 here is CASSLAVQETQYF. The CDR3 DNA reads TGTGCCAGCAGCTTGGCGGTTCAAGAGACCCAGTACTTC.

This clonotype was seen ten or more times. The gene calls are TRBV9 and TRBJ2-5; D is possibly TRBD1 or TRBD2 (6 bases each). Germline CDR1 SGDLS, CDR2 YYNGEE. Trimming removed 0 bases at V and 1 base at J, with 7 bases between. This CDR3 region has 14 residues. The CDR3 reads CASSVGGAQETQYF. Written as DNA, the CDR3 is TGTGCCAGCAGCGTAGGGGGGGCCCAAGAGACCCAGTACTTC.

The sample holds a few counts of this clonotype. Just one base apart from a much larger clone, this may be a read error. This CDR3 is missing its conserved last phenylalanine or tryptophan, likely due to a read error. DNA for the CDR3: TGTGCCAGCCTAATGGTGGGAAACACTGAAGCTTTCTCT. Translated, it gives CASLMVGNTEAFS. The chain has TRBV6-1 and TRBJ1-1; D call uncertain. V shed 8 bases and J shed 2 bases, with 12 bases lying between them. The germline gives CDR1 MNHNS, CDR2 SASEGT. The CDR3 consists of 13 residues.

This clonotype has ten or more counts. The rearrangement joins TRBV30 to TRBJ1-3; D remains unclear. Between the trimmed V and J ends, which lost 0 bases and 5 bases, there was a span of 8 bases. The germline V gene has CDR1 GTSNPN and CDR2 SVGIG (reference sequence). The CDR3 spans 13 residues. CDR3 residues: CAWSVQLRNTIYF. CDR3 sequence (DNA): TGTGCCTGGAGTGTACAGCTGAGAAACACCATATATTTT.

At least ten counts were recorded for this clonotype. This chain joins TRBV6-1 and TRBJ2-5, with D perhaps matching TRBD1 (6 bases). V was cut by 1 base and J by 5 bases, with 14 bases left in between. Germline lookup yields CDR1 MNHNS and CDR2 SASEGT. The CDR3 sequence is 15 residues long. The CDR3 spells CASSEVRLGAETQYF. The CDR3, as DNA: TGTGCCAGCAGTGAAGTGAGGCTGGGGGCGGAGACCCAGTACTTC.

This clonotype appeared many times. V usage is TRBV14 and J usage is TRBJ2-7; no clear D gene. V was cut by 1 base and J by 0 bases, with 4 bases left in between. Germline CDR1 SGHDN, CDR2 FVKESK. The CDR3 consists of 13 residues. CDR3 sequence reads: CASSQVHSYEQYF. CDR3 sequence (DNA): TGTGCCAGCAGCCAAGTCCACTCCTACGAGCAGTACTTC.